The sequence of this TCR beta chain was determined in a study of CD8+CD57+ T cells in acquired aplastic anemia. The study profiled TCR beta VDJ and CDR3 using genomic DNA as template. TCRdb analysed the reads with MiXCR anew, one entry per CDR3 protein. This repertoire shows about 170,000 distinct CDR3 sequences, about 45% found once; its top ten account for under 1.2%. CDR1 SGHAT and CDR2 FQNNGV come from the germline V gene. The junction had 7 bases not matched to a gene; V was cut back by 3 bases and J by 8 bases. CDR3 size: 15 residues. By flow cytometry, patients selected for sequencing had shown an expansion of CD8+CD57+ cells.

The chain is built from TRBV11-2 and TRBJ2-1; 10 bases are a match to TRBD2. Sequencing was done on a sample of sorted CD4+, CD8+, or CD8+CD57+ T cells (not recorded which) from PBMCs. This receptor was obtained from a human donor with aplastic anemia. The CDR3 spells CASSFIAGGVYEQFF. The CDR3 nucleotides read TGTGCCAGCAGCTTTATAGCGGGAGGAGTCTATGAGCAGTTCTTC. Full variable domain (outside the CDR3, taken from reference TRBV11-2 and TRBJ2-1): EAGVAQSPRYKIIEKRQSVAFWCNPISGHATLYWYQQILGQGPKLLIQFQNNGVVDDSQLPKDRFSAERLKGVDSTLKIQPAKLEDSAVYLCASSFIAGGVYEQFFGPGTRLTVL.